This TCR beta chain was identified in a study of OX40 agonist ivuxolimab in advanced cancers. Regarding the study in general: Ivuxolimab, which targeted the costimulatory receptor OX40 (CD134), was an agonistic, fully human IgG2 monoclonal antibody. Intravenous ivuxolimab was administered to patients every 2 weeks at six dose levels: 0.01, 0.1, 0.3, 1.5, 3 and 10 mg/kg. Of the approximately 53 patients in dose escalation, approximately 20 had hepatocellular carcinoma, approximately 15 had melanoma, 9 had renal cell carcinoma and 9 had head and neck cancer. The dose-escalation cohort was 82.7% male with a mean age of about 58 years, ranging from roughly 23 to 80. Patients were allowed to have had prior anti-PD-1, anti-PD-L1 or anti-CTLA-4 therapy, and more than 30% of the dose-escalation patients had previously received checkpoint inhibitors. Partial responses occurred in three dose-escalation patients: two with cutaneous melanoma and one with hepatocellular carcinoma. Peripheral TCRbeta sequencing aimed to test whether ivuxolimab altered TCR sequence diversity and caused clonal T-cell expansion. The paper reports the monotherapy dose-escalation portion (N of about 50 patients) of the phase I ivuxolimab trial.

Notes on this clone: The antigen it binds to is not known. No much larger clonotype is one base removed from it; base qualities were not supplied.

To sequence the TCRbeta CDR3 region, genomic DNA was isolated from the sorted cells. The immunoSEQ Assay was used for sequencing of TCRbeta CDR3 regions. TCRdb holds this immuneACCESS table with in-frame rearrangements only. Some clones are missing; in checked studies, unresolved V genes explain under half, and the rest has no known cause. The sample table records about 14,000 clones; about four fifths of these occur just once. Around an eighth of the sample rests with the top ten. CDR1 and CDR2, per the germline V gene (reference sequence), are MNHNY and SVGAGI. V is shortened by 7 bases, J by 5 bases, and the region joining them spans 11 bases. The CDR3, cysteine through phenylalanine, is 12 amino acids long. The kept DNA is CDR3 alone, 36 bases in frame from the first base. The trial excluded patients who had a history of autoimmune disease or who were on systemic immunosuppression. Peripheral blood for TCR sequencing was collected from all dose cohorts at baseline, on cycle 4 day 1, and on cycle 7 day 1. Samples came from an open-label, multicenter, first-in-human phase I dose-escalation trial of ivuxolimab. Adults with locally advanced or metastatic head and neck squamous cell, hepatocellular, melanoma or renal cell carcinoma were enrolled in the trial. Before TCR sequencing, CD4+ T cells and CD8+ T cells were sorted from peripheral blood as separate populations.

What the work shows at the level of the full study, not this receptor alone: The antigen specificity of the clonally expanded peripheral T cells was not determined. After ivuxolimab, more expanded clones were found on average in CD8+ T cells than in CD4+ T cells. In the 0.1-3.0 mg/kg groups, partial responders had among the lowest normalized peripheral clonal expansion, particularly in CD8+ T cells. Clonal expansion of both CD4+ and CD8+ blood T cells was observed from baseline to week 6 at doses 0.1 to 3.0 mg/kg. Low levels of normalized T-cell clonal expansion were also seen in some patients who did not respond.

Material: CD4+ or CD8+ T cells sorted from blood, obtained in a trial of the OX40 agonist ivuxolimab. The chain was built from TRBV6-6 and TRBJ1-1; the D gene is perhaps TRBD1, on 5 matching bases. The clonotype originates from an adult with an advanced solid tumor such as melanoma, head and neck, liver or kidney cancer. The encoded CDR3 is CASTGTGTEAFF. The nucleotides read TGTGCCAGCACCGGGACTGGGACTGAAGCTTTCTTT.